The present TCR beta chain was sequenced within a study of blood T cell repertoires in COVID-19. This CDR3 region has 13 residues. Trimming stripped 1 base from V and 4 bases from J, with 11 bases between. The germline gives CDR1 GTSNPN, CDR2 SVGIG (reference sequence). Researchers sorted participants into cohorts using their self-reported clinical history. Original methodology: Cell counts per sample came from amplifying reference gene primers. The method was immunoSEQ multiplex PCR; TCRdb's version includes in-frame clones alone and lacks a portion of them. D and trimming were read from the DNA, whereas the V and J calls and clone size are those reported in that table. The sample lists around 280,000 clones; around 90% were seen once.

The source material was PBMCs or T cells enriched from blood (not recorded which). This receptor was identified in a woman younger than 35 with acute COVID-19. V is TRBV30 and J is TRBJ2-7; D possibly corresponds to TRBD1 (6 bases). CDR3 loop: CAWSAGHGYEQYF. In DNA, the CDR3 is TGTGCCTGGAGTGCGGGACACGGATACGAGCAGTACTTC.